Below are 26 T cell receptor beta chains sequenced from a single sample in a study of vaccination effects on CD4 cells after COVID-19. Pools of viral peptides were used by the ViraFEST assay to expand antigen-specific CD4+ T cells ahead of sequencing. Cultured cells yielded isolated CD4+ T cells after 10 days. Vaccine recipients lacked prior SARS-CoV-2 infection and had negative nucleocapsid antibodies. Some clones are missing from TCRdb's copy, which holds only in-frame ones; the method was immunoSEQ multiplex PCR. This sample has 65,000 to 90,000 clones; around 79% occur once, and the top ten carry over 9.5%. No antigen has been identified for these receptors. This specimen consisted of CD4+ T cells from PBMCs cultured with SARS-CoV-2 spike peptides, obtained before COVID-19 vaccination. The receptor source for this set is a human donor who received a COVID-19 vaccine.

The rearrangement joins TRBV7-9 to TRBJ2-5, with no clear D. Germline values: CDR1 SEHNR, CDR2 FQNEAQ (reference sequence). Trimming shortened V by 0 bases and J by 1 base, and 6 bases separated the two germline ends. CDR3 size: 14 residues. The CDR3 region is CASSLAQLQETQYF. For the CDR3, the DNA is TGTGCCAGCAGCTTAGCACAGCTCCAAGAGACCCAGTACTTC.

V is TRBV7-2 and J is TRBJ2-1; possible D gene TRBD1, 5 bases. V shed 1 base and J shed 4 bases, with 11 bases lying between them. The CDR3 is 15 amino acids. Looked up from germline, CDR1 is SGHTA and CDR2 is FQGNSA. For the CDR3, the DNA is TGTGCCAGCAGCTTAGGGGCAGGGTGGTACAATGAGCAGTTCTTC. This codes for CASSLGAGWYNEQFF.

Only one count was recorded for this clone. The chain employs TRBV24-1 and TRBJ2-3; TRBD1 matches at 9 bases. The CDR3 is made up of 14 amino acids. J lost 6 bases, V lost 7 bases, and 7 bases had no gene match. Germline CDR1 KGHDR, CDR2 SFDVKD. This CDR3 is CATRTRQGVDTQYF. The CDR3 nucleotides are TGTGCCACCAGGACTCGACAGGGGGTCGATACGCAGTATTTT.

This chain links TRBV9 with TRBJ1-6, with a possible D match to TRBD1 (5 bases). Germline V gives CDR1 SGDLS, CDR2 YYNGEE. V lost 2 bases, J lost 5 bases, and 17 bases lay in between. The CDR3 has 17 residues. The CDR3 loop is CASSVGPGGVDNSPLHF. CDR3 coding DNA: TGTGCCAGCAGCGTGGGCCCCGGAGGGGTGGATAATTCACCCCTCCACTTT. The whole variable domain, filled in from reference TRBV9 and TRBJ1-6, reads DSGVTQTPKHLITATGQRVTLRCSPRSGDLSVYWYQQSLDQGLQFLIQYYNGEERAKGNILERFSAQQFPDLHSELNLSSLELGDSALYFCASSVGPGGVDNSPLHFGNGTRLTVT.

This clone has only one observation. J is TRBJ2-5 and V is TRBV3-1 (or the pseudogene TRBV3-2), with 9 bases that match TRBD1. This CDR3 has 16 residues. Germline V CDR1 and CDR2: LGHDT, YNNKEL (reference sequence). V lost 4 bases, J lost 6 bases, and 12 bases stayed unmatched. CDR3 sequence: CASSPSIGQGYKTQYF. The CDR3 DNA reads as TGTGCCAGCAGCCCGTCAATTGGACAGGGGTACAAGACCCAGTACTTC.

This rearrangement joins TRBV18 to TRBJ2-4, with 8 bases that match TRBD1. Trimming took 3 bases from V and 12 from J; bases not matched to a gene: 7. Germline assignment: CDR1 KGHSH and CDR2 LQKENI. The CDR3 has 13 residues. The CDR3 DNA follows: TGTGCCAGCTCACCTACAGGGGGAAGGGCTCAGTACTTC. This gives the protein CASSPTGGRAQYF. Full variable domain (missing parts from reference TRBV18 and TRBJ2-4): NAGVMQNPRHLVRRRGQEARLRCSPMKGHSHVYWYRQLPEEGLKFMVYLQKENIIDESGMPKERFSAEFPKEGPSILRIQQVVRGDSAAYFCASSPTGGRAQYFGAGTRLSVL.

DNA of the CDR3: TGTGCCAGCAGTCAGGGATATACGCAGTATTTT. As protein: CASSQGYTQYF. V gene TRBV6-2 or TRBV6-3 combines with J gene TRBJ2-3; a possible D gene is TRBD1 (5 bases). The CDR3 runs to 11 residues. Germline CDR1 is MNHEY and CDR2 is SVGEGT. The V and J ends lost 5 bases and 7 bases respectively, with 7 bases between them.

The chain combines TRBV12-5 with TRBJ1-1, with 8 bases identical to TRBD1. The CDR3 runs to 16 residues. Germline trimming cut 5 bases from V and 5 bases from J; bases unmatched to any gene: 13. Germline CDR1 and CDR2: LGHNT and FRNRAP. The DNA of the CDR3 is TGTGCTAGTGGTCCTGGACAGGGTTGGAAAGGAACTGAAGCTTTCTTT. This translates into CASGPGQGWKGTEAFF.

This clone was detected once. The chain links TRBV19 to TRBJ1-1, with 9 bases fitting TRBD1. CDR1 LNHDA and CDR2 SQIVND come from the germline V gene (reference sequence). V was pared by 6 bases and J by 4 bases, with 3 bases of the junction left unmatched. The CDR3 covers 13 residues. The CDR3: CASRGQGATEAFF. DNA for the CDR3: TGTGCCAGTAGGGGACAGGGAGCCACTGAAGCTTTCTTT.

The rearrangement links TRBV12-5 to TRBJ2-6; TRBD2 might be the D (6 bases). This CDR3 has 19 amino acids. Between the trimmed V and J ends, which lost 0 bases and 2 bases, there was a span of 17 bases. Looked up from germline, CDR1 is LGHNT and CDR2 is FRNRAP. The CDR3 DNA sequence: TGTGCTAGTGGTTTGGTACCCGACGGGAGTCTGCCTGGGGCCAACGTCCTGACTTTC. Translating gives CASGLVPDGSLPGANVLTF.

V is TRBV5-8 and J is TRBJ2-3; D could derive from TRBD1 or TRBD2 (5 bases each). Germline V gene lookup returns CDR1 SGHTS and CDR2 YDEGEE. V was trimmed by 7 bases and J by 3 bases, leaving 33 bases between them. The CDR3 sequence is 20 residues long. CDR3 sequence (DNA): TGTGCCAGCCCGCAGCTTAGTCTTACTTTGGGACCCCAGGAAACAGATACGCAGTATTTT. It yields the protein CASPQLSLTLGPQETDTQYF.

CDR3: CASSSFYSGNTIYF. CDR3 nucleotides: TGTGCCAGCAGCTCGTTTTATTCTGGAAACACCATATATTTT. This chain links TRBV28 with TRBJ1-3; no clear D. Trimming took 6 bases from V and 1 from J, leaving 10 bases between them. Germline V lookup: CDR1 MDHEN, CDR2 SYDVKM. The CDR3 runs to 14 residues.

The V gene is TRBV2, the J gene TRBJ1-2; 8 nucleotides match TRBD1. The CDR3 extends over 14 amino acids. CDR1 is SNHLY, CDR2 FYNNEI, per germline. With V trimmed by 2 bases and J by 7 bases, 6 bases remained unmatched. For the CDR3, the DNA is TGTGCCAGCAGTGAATCAGGGGGCGCGGGTGGCTACACCTTC. Its protein product is CASSESGGAGGYTF.

This clone was detected only a few times. The chain is built from TRBV7-8 and TRBJ1-1, with unresolved D. Germline CDR1 reads SGHVS; CDR2 reads FQNEAQ. Trimming pared 4 bases from V and 5 bases from J, leaving 17 bases between. CDR3 length equals 15 residues. The CDR3 DNA reads TGTGCCAGCAGCTCCCCGGGAGTTCTGAGGACTGAAGCTTTCTTT. It yields the protein CASSSPGVLRTEAFF. Complete variable domain (other parts from reference TRBV7-8 and TRBJ1-1): GAGVSQSPRYKVAKRGQDVALRCDPISGHVSLFWYQQALGQGPEFLTYFQNEAQLDKSGLPSDRFFAERPEGSVSTLKIQRTQQEDSAVYLCASSSPGVLRTEAFFGQGTRLTVV.

The chain carries TRBV30 and TRBJ1-1, with a tentative D call TRBD1 (6 bases). This CDR3 has 14 amino acids. V lost 0 bases to trimming and J lost 2 bases, with 10 bases between them. Germline CDR1 GTSNPN, CDR2 SVGIG (reference sequence). The DNA for the CDR3 is TGTGCCTGGAGTGTTGAGACAGGCAACACTGAAGCTTTCTTT. Translating gives CAWSVETGNTEAFF.

The V call is TRBV12-3 or TRBV12-4, the J call TRBJ2-3; the D gene is possibly TRBD2 (6 bases). The CDR3 extends over 12 amino acids. V lost 5 bases and J 14 bases, leaving 17 bases between the germline ends. The CDR3, as DNA: TGTGCCAGCAGTATCAGGGAATGGGGAGGGTATTTT. Protein: CASSIREWGGYF.

This chain connects TRBV2 to TRBJ1-2, with TRBD1 as a possible D gene (5 bases). V shed 5 bases and J shed 4 bases, with 14 bases lying between them. Germline-derived CDR1 and CDR2 are SNHLY and FYNNEI. This CDR3 region has 14 residues. The CDR3 coding sequence is TGTGCCAGCAGTCCCCTCGACAGTGGCTATGGCTACACCTTC. It encodes CASSPLDSGYGYTF.

This chain connects TRBV5-5 to TRBJ2-7; D perhaps matches TRBD1 (5 bases). Trimming shortened V by 1 base and J by 6 bases, and 11 bases separated the two germline ends. Germline lookup yields CDR1 SGHKS and CDR2 YYEKEE (reference sequence). The CDR3 length is 13 residues. CDR3 residues: CASSLSQGGEQYV. CDR3 DNA sequence: TGTGCCAGCAGCTTGAGCCAGGGTGGCGAGCAGTACGTC.

This chain joins TRBV18 and TRBJ1-4, with D uncertain. V was shortened by 3 bases and J by 0 bases, with 11 bases between the two germline ends. This CDR3 is built from 16 residues. Germline assignment: CDR1 KGHSH and CDR2 LQKENI. CDR3 in DNA: TGTGCCAGCTCACCCCCCTCAAGGTCAACTAATGAAAAACTGTTTTTT. Translation gives CASSPPSRSTNEKLFF.

This clone was found once. The CDR3 region has the DNA TGTGCCAGCAGTTACTCCGGGACAGGAGATACGCAGTATTTT. It is translated as CASSYSGTGDTQYF. The genes are TRBV6-5 and TRBJ2-3, with 8 bases matching TRBD1. Germline assignment: CDR1 MNHEY and CDR2 SVGAGI. This CDR3 has 14 residues. The J segment lost 5 bases and the V segment lost 0 bases, leaving 1 base of the junction unmatched.

The chain joins TRBV10-3 to TRBJ1-1; 9 bases agree with TRBD1. CDR3 length: 13 residues. V gave up 6 bases and J gave up 1 base; unmatched junction bases: 0. Germline assignment: CDR1 ENHRY and CDR2 SYGVKD. The CDR3 coding sequence is TGTGCCATCAGGGACAGGGGGAACACTGAAGCTTTCTTT. Encoded protein: CAIRDRGNTEAFF.

This clone was seen more than once but under ten times. The V call is TRBV19, the J call TRBJ2-2; D remains unclear. The CDR3 consists of 12 residues. Germline CDR1 is LNHDA and CDR2 is SQIVND (reference sequence). Trimming removed 2 bases at V and 6 bases at J, with 4 bases between. The CDR3 sequence: CASSIFPGELFF. CDR3 in DNA: TGTGCCAGTAGTATATTCCCCGGGGAGCTGTTTTTT.

The chain has TRBV11-2 and TRBJ2-5; D is undetermined. Germline CDR1 is SGHAT and CDR2 is FQNNGV. The V end was cut by 0 bases, the J end by 2 bases, with 10 bases between. The CDR3 extends over 15 amino acids. As DNA, the CDR3 is TGTGCCAGCAGCTTAGAAGGTGTCGGTCAAGAGACCCAGTACTTC. As protein: CASSLEGVGQETQYF. Full variable domain (remainder filled in from reference TRBV11-2 and TRBJ2-5): EAGVAQSPRYKIIEKRQSVAFWCNPISGHATLYWYQQILGQGPKLLIQFQNNGVVDDSQLPKDRFSAERLKGVDSTLKIQPAKLEDSAVYLCASSLEGVGQETQYFGPGTRLLVL.

The gene calls are TRBV12-5 and TRBJ2-7; the D is unclear. CDR1 is LGHNT and CDR2 is FRNRAP in the germline V gene. This CDR3 has 12 residues. The V end lost 0 bases, the J end lost 2 bases, and 2 bases lay between the germline ends. This CDR3 reads CASGLVAYEQYV. The CDR3 DNA is TGTGCTAGTGGTTTGGTGGCCTACGAGCAGTACGTC.

V and J are TRBV10-3 and TRBJ2-3; 9 positions match TRBD1. V was pared by 2 bases and J by 1 base, with 4 bases of the junction left unmatched. Germline lookup yields CDR1 ENHRY and CDR2 SYGVKD. This CDR3 region has 16 residues. The CDR3 loop is CAISELGDRGTDTQYF. The DNA for the CDR3 is TGTGCCATCAGTGAGCTTGGGGACAGGGGCACAGATACGCAGTATTTT.

The chain links TRBV11-2 to TRBJ1-4; TRBD1 might be the D (5 bases). Germline values: CDR1 SGHAT, CDR2 FQNNGV. The CDR3 is made up of 13 amino acids. Trimming took off 4 bases at V and 12 bases at J, with 15 bases between the two ends. This CDR3 is CASSSSGGIELFF. CDR3 in DNA: TGTGCCAGCAGCTCTAGCGGGGGGATCGAACTGTTTTTT.